This passage covers 13 T cell receptor beta chains from one sample sequenced in a study of T cells in Graves' hyperthyroidism and ophthalmopathy. The investigators amplified TCR beta CDR3 regions from RNA transcripts. The HTBI primer set served for first-round RT-PCR of the TCR CDR3. TCRdb reanalysed the multiplex PCR reads using MiXCR and keeps one entry per CDR3 protein. Of about 250,000 distinct CDR3 sequences listed, 22% are singletons. Sequencing used blood. The receptors here all came from a man aged 25-45 years with Graves' ophthalmopathy.

The J gene is TRBJ2-3, the V gene TRBV5-1, with a possible D match to TRBD2 (5 bases). The CDR3 contains 16 residues. Trimming left V 0 bases short and J 0 bases short, with 11 bases between. Germline lookup yields CDR1 SGHRS and CDR2 YFSETQ. DNA of the CDR3: TGCGCCAGCAGCTTGGCCCAGACGGGAAGCACAGATACGCAGTATTTT. Its translation: CASSLAQTGSTDTQYF.

In its sample, this clonotype was seen many times. The chain has TRBV28 and TRBJ1-1; no definite D call. Deletions cut 8 bases from V and 3 bases from J, with 7 bases between. Germline lookup yields CDR1 MDHEN and CDR2 SYDVKM. The CDR3 loop spans 11 amino acids. CDR3 residues: CASFTDTEAFF. The CDR3 DNA reads TGTGCCAGCTTCACTGACACTGAAGCTTTCTTT.

This clonotype appeared many times. The gene calls are TRBV11-2 and TRBJ1-5; 8 bases align to TRBD1. The germline CDR1 and CDR2 sequences are SGHAT and FQNNGV. Germline trimming cut 6 bases from V and 2 bases from J; bases unmatched to any gene: 9. The CDR3 is 16 residues long. The CDR3 here is CASSSGDRLGNQPQHF. The CDR3 region has the DNA TGTGCCAGCAGTTCGGGGGACAGGTTGGGCAATCAGCCCCAGCATTTT.

The rearrangement joins TRBV19 to TRBJ2-1, with 10 bases lining up with TRBD2. Trimming removed 3 bases from V and 2 bases from J; junction bases left unmatched: 4. The V gene's germline CDR1 is LNHDA and CDR2 SQIVND (reference sequence). CDR3 length: 16 amino acids. The CDR3 region has the DNA TGTGCCAGTAGTATCTTAGCGGGAGGCACCTACAATGAGCAGTTCTTC. Its translation is CASSILAGGTYNEQFF. Full variable domain (missing parts from reference TRBV19 and TRBJ2-1): DGGITQSPKYLFRKEGQNVTLSCEQNLNHDAMYWYRQDPGQGLRLIYYSQIVNDFQKGDIAEGYSVSREKKESFPLTVTSAQKNPTAFYLCASSILAGGTYNEQFFGPGTRLTVL.

This clonotype is a singleton in its sample. J is TRBJ1-3 and V is TRBV13; possibly TRBD1 for D (6 bases). Trimming removed 3 bases at V and 1 base at J, with 19 bases between. The CDR3 covers 18 residues. Germline CDR1 PRHDT, CDR2 FYEKMQ (reference sequence). In DNA, the CDR3 is TGTGCCAGCAGCTTCGGCGTCACGGACAGTTTATCTGGAAACACCATATATTTT. This codes for CASSFGVTDSLSGNTIYF.

This clonotype has a count of ten or more. J is TRBJ2-1 and V is TRBV11-2; 9 nucleotides agree with TRBD2. Trimming cost V 5 bases and J 9 bases; bases outside gene matches: 14. CDR3 length equals 16 residues. In germline, CDR1 is SGHAT, CDR2 FQNNGV. As DNA, the CDR3 is TGTGCCAGCAGCCCGAGGCCCGGGACTAGCACGACTGAGCAGTTCTTC. Translated: CASSPRPGTSTTEQFF.

The chain employs TRBV5-1 and TRBJ1-3; 10 nucleotides line up with TRBD1. V lost 4 bases and J lost 3; bases outside the gene matches: 7. This CDR3 comprises 16 residues. Per the germline V gene, CDR1 is SGHRS and CDR2 is YFSETQ. CDR3 in DNA: TGCGCCAGCAGCATATCCGGGACAGGGGATGGAAACACCATATATTTT. This translates into CASSISGTGDGNTIYF.

The gene calls are TRBV11-1 and TRBJ2-2, with TRBD1 identical over 10 bases. The germline V gene has CDR1 SGHAT and CDR2 FQDESV (reference sequence). The CDR3 runs 16 residues. J lost 7 bases, V lost 4 bases, and 9 bases had no gene match. CDR3 amino acids: CASSSAGTGVSGELFF. CDR3 DNA: TGTGCCAGCAGCTCTGCCGGGACAGGGGTCAGCGGGGAGCTGTTTTTT.

This clonotype was seen only a few times. CDR3 protein: CASSLYSGQGVLYEQYF. The CDR3 region has the DNA TGTGCCAGCAGCTTATATTCAGGACAGGGCGTCTTATACGAGCAGTACTTC. The J gene is TRBJ2-7, the V gene TRBV7-8, with 8 nucleotides matching TRBD1. This CDR3 is built from 17 residues. Trimming removed 2 bases from V and 4 bases from J; junction bases left unmatched: 13. Germline assignment: CDR1 SGHVS and CDR2 FQNEAQ.

The chain has TRBV12-3 or TRBV12-4 and TRBJ1-1; D unclear. V was pared by 3 bases and J by 4 bases, with 12 bases between. The CDR3 loop spans 14 amino acids. This CDR3 is CASSLYRGGTEAFF. For the CDR3, the DNA is TGTGCCAGCAGTTTGTATCGGGGAGGCACTGAAGCTTTCTTT.

This clonotype showed up many times. The CDR3: CASSLYTSGRAWVQPYNEQFF. As DNA, the CDR3 is TGTGCCAGCAGTTTATACACTAGCGGGAGGGCCTGGGTTCAGCCCTACAATGAGCAGTTCTTC. The chain employs TRBV27 and TRBJ2-1; 13 bases fit TRBD2. Trimming at V came to 1 base and at J to 2 bases, leaving 14 bases not matched to a gene. The CDR3 loop spans 21 amino acids. Germline CDR1 reads MNHEY; CDR2 reads SMNVEV (reference sequence).

This clonotype was observed at least ten times. The chain carries TRBV30 and TRBJ1-2; 9 positions match TRBD1. Germline lookup yields CDR1 GTSNPN and CDR2 SVGIG (reference sequence). CDR3 length: 12 amino acids. V shed 8 bases, J shed 6 bases, and the junction held 7 bases outside the gene matches. This chain's CDR3 is CAGLRDRDGYTF. The CDR3 coding sequence is TGTGCCGGCCTCCGGGACAGGGATGGCTACACCTTC.

The chain links TRBV19 to TRBJ2-5, with D perhaps matching TRBD1 (5 bases). The germline gives CDR1 LNHDA, CDR2 SQIVND (reference sequence). This CDR3 region has 14 residues. V was cut by 1 base and J by 2 bases, with 8 bases left in between. The CDR3: CASSIGRTQETQYF. The CDR3 DNA reads as TGTGCCAGTAGTATAGGCCGGACACAAGAGACCCAGTACTTC.